Listed here are 23 T cell receptor beta chains from one sample, sequenced in a study of T cells expressing NK-cell markers. TCRdb reprocessed the 5' RACE reads, with one entry per CDR3 protein and no DNA. This sample lists roughly 420,000 distinct CDR3 sequences; its ten largest clones have about 7.1%. The sample consisted of blood T cells: a sorted CD56 or NKG2C T cell subset, CD4+ or CD8+ T cells, or bulk PBMC T cells (not recorded which). These receptors were taken from a woman aged 18 to 75 in good health.

The CDR3 here is CASTQGLGTDTQYF. V usage is TRBV5-1 and J usage is TRBJ2-3; TCRdb's D gene call, TRBD2, goes unchecked for lack of DNA. Germline V CDR1 and CDR2: SGHRS, YFSETQ. The length of the CDR3 is 14 residues.

The chain employs TRBV30 and TRBJ1-2; the D call from TCRdb, TRBD1, cannot be confirmed without DNA. Germline lookup yields CDR1 GTSNPN and CDR2 SVGIG (reference sequence). The CDR3 is 13 amino acids. The CDR3 loop is CAWSAGQSYGYTF.

This chain connects TRBV20-1 to TRBJ1-1; there is no DNA to check the TCRdb D call of TRBD1. The germline V gene encodes CDR1 DFQATT and CDR2 SNEGSKA (reference sequence). This CDR3 has 13 amino acids. The CDR3 spells CSARVVRGTEAFF.

This sequence joins TRBV2 and TRBJ1-4. CDR3 length equals 13 residues. Germline V gives CDR1 SNHLY, CDR2 FYNNEI. The CDR3 here is CASEITRGEKLFF.

The chain has TRBV6-2 or TRBV6-3 and TRBJ2-3; TCRdb gives TRBD2 as the D gene, but with no DNA this cannot be confirmed. This CDR3 has 15 amino acids. Germline values: CDR1 MNHEY, CDR2 SVGEGT. The CDR3 is CASSWTSGRADTQYF.

This sequence joins TRBV5-4 and TRBJ1-2; the TCRdb call, TRBD1, lacks DNA for checking. Germline loops: CDR1 SGHNT, CDR2 YYREEE (reference sequence). The CDR3 totals 14 residues. The CDR3 sequence: CASTPTAGHYGYTF.

The chain joins TRBV5-1 to TRBJ2-7; the D call of TRBD2 rests on TCRdb alone, since no DNA is present to check it. The CDR3 contains 13 residues. Per the germline V gene, CDR1 is SGHRS and CDR2 is YFSETQ. CDR3 in amino acids: CASSFKGNYEQYF.

The chain combines TRBV19 with TRBJ2-7; the D call of TRBD1 rests on TCRdb alone, since no DNA is present to check it. Germline CDR1 reads LNHDA; CDR2 reads SQIVND (reference sequence). This CDR3 has 13 amino acids. CDR3: CASLTVFSYEQYF.

This chain joins TRBV7-9 and TRBJ2-7. CDR1 and CDR2 from the germline V gene are SEHNR and FQNEAQ (reference sequence). The CDR3 is 11 residues long. CDR3 protein: CASSLSHEQYF.

The J gene is TRBJ2-1, the V gene TRBV12-3 or TRBV12-4. The CDR3 runs 15 residues. The chain's CDR3 is CASSLGGGARREQFF.

The chain combines TRBV12-3 or TRBV12-4 with TRBJ1-2. The CDR3 consists of 14 residues. CDR3 residues: CASSLRTYGHGYTF.

The gene calls are TRBV30 and TRBJ2-4; TCRdb lists TRBD1, though no DNA is available to test this call. The CDR3 extends over 12 amino acids. From germline, CDR1 is GTSNPN and CDR2 SVGIG (reference sequence). Here the CDR3 reads CAWSPGIFIQYF.

V is TRBV19 and J is TRBJ2-3; TCRdb indicates TRBD1, and absent DNA this call remains unverified. The CDR3 covers 15 residues. Germline V gives CDR1 LNHDA, CDR2 SQIVND (reference sequence). The CDR3 spells CASSIEGRGQDTQYF.

This sequence joins TRBV10-1 and TRBJ2-1; TCRdb gives TRBD1 as the D gene, but with no DNA this cannot be confirmed. The CDR3 extends over 16 amino acids. Germline CDR1 reads WNHNN; CDR2 reads SYGVQD (reference sequence). Here the CDR3 reads CASSDPGGSGYNEQFF.

The chain combines TRBV7-2 with TRBJ2-7; the TCRdb call, TRBD1, lacks DNA for checking. The CDR3 spans 15 residues. Germline-derived CDR1 and CDR2 are SGHTA and FQGNSA. The CDR3 region is CASSPGWGFAYEQYF.

This chain links TRBV3-1 with TRBJ1-1; TCRdb calls TRBD1, which cannot be checked without DNA. Germline values: CDR1 LGHDT, CDR2 YNNKEL (reference sequence). This CDR3 has 16 amino acids. The CDR3 protein is CASSQDWTGGSAGAFF.

The chain recombines TRBV20-1 with TRBJ1-5; TCRdb outputs TRBD1, but without DNA this stays unchecked. CDR1 is DFQATT and CDR2 is SNEGSKA in the germline V gene (reference sequence). This CDR3 comprises 15 residues. The CDR3 reads CSARLGTDSNQPQHF.

The chain recombines TRBV19 with TRBJ2-1; TCRdb designates TRBD1, a call that cannot be tested without DNA. From germline, CDR1 is LNHDA and CDR2 SQIVND (reference sequence). The CDR3 totals 13 residues. CDR3 sequence reads: CASTTGTGGEQFF.

The chain employs TRBV12-3 or TRBV12-4 and TRBJ2-1. The CDR3 consists of 13 residues. CDR3 sequence reads: CASSSTPFNEQFF.

The chain employs TRBV11-1 and TRBJ2-1. CDR3 length: 20 amino acids. The V gene's germline CDR1 is SGHAT and CDR2 FQDESV (reference sequence). The CDR3 loop reads CASSLGYYLNERIFYNEQFF.

The V and J genes are TRBV28 and TRBJ2-5. In germline, CDR1 is MDHEN, CDR2 SYDVKM. CDR3 length: 15 residues. Here the CDR3 reads CASSLPRTVQETQYF.

CDR3 in amino acids: CASSLTVAGGYFNEQFF. The chain joins TRBV7-9 to TRBJ2-1; TCRdb calls TRBD2, which cannot be checked without DNA. In germline, CDR1 is SEHNR, CDR2 FQNEAQ (reference sequence). This CDR3 contains 17 residues.

The chain carries TRBV5-1 and TRBJ1-1; TCRdb names TRBD1, which stays unverified in the absence of DNA. This CDR3 is 15 amino acids long. Per germline, CDR1 SGHRS and CDR2 YFSETQ. CDR3 sequence reads: CASSPATGLNTEAFF.